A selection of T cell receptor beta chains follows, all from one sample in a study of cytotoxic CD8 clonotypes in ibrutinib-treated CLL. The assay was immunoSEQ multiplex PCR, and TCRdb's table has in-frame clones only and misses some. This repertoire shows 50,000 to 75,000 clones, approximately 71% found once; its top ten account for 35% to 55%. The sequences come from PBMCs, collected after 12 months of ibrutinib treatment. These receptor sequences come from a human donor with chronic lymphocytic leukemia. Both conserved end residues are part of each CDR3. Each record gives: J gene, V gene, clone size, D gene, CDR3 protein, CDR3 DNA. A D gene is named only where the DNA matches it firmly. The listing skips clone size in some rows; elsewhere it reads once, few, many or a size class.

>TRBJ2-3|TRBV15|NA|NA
CATSRSTDTQYF
TGTGCCACCAGCAGATCCACAGATACGCAGTATTTT
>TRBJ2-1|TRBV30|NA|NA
CAWSVPGLYNEQFF
TGTGCCTGGAGTGTACCGGGCTTATACAATGAGCAGTTCTTC
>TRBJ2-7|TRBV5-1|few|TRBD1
CASSYTGQGAFYEQYF
TGCGCCAGCAGCTACACTGGACAGGGGGCGTTCTACGAGCAGTACTTC
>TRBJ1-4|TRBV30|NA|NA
CAWDRLPLGTNEKLFF
TGTGCCTGGGACAGGTTACCTCTCGGAACTAATGAAAAACTGTTTTTT
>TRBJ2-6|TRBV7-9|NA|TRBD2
CASSYAGVGANVLTF
TGTGCCAGCAGCTACGCGGGAGTCGGGGCCAACGTCCTGACTTTC
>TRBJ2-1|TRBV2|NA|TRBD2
CASSLTSGSYNEQFF
TGTGCCAGCAGTTTGACTAGCGGGAGTTACAATGAGCAGTTCTTC
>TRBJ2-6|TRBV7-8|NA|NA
CASSMGGLTGANVLTF
TGTGCCAGCAGCATGGGGGGTTTGACTGGGGCCAACGTCCTGACTTTC
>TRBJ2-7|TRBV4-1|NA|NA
CASSHQAGPYEQYF
TGCGCCAGCAGCCACCAAGCTGGACCCTACGAGCAGTACTTC
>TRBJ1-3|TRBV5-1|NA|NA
CASSLGDPGNTIYF
TGCGCCAGCAGCTTAGGGGATCCGGGAAACACCATATATTTT
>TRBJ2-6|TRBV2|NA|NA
CASSVRSGANVLTF
TGTGCCAGCAGTGTGAGATCTGGGGCCAACGTCCTGACTTTC